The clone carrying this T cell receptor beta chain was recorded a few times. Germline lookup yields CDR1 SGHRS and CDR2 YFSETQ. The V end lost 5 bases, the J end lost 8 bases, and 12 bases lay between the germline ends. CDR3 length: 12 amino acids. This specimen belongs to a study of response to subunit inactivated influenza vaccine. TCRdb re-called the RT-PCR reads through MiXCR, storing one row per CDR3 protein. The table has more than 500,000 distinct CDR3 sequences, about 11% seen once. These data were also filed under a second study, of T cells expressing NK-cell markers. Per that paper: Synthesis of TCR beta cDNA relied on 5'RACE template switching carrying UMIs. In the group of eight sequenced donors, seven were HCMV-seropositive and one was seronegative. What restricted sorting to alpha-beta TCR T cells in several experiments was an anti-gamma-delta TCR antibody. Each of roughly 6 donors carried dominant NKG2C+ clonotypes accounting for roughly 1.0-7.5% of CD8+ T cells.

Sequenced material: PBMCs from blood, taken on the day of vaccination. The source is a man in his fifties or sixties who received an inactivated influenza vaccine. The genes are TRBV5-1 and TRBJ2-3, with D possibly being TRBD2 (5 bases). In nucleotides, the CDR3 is TGCGCCAGCAGTACGGTCGCGGGTACGCAGTATTTT. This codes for CASSTVAGTQYF.